This T cell receptor beta chain was documented in a study of T cell repertoires in cytomegalovirus infection. Study as a whole: HLA-B-restricted CMV epitopes that are well studied, plus recently identified HLA-C-restricted ones, were used by the study.

TCRdb re-derived calls from the reads in MiXCR, one entry per CDR3 protein. The table shows around 750,000 distinct CDR3 sequences, with 32% occurring only once. Trimming shortened V by 5 bases and J by 6 bases, and 11 bases separated the two germline ends. The CDR3 loop spans 13 amino acids. This clonotype was seen ten or more times. Its antigen is not known. The chain uses TRBV12-3 or TRBV12-4 and TRBJ2-1; TRBD1 is a possible D gene (5 bases). This sample comprised cultured CD8+ T cells from PBMCs, obtained from culture after CMV antigen stimulation. The sequence was obtained from a human donor in good health (CMV status not recorded). Some clones in this sample may be carry-over from other donors' samples. For the CDR3, the DNA is TGTGCCAGCAGTCATGGACACCTCAATGAGCAGTTCTTC. It yields the protein CASSHGHLNEQFF.